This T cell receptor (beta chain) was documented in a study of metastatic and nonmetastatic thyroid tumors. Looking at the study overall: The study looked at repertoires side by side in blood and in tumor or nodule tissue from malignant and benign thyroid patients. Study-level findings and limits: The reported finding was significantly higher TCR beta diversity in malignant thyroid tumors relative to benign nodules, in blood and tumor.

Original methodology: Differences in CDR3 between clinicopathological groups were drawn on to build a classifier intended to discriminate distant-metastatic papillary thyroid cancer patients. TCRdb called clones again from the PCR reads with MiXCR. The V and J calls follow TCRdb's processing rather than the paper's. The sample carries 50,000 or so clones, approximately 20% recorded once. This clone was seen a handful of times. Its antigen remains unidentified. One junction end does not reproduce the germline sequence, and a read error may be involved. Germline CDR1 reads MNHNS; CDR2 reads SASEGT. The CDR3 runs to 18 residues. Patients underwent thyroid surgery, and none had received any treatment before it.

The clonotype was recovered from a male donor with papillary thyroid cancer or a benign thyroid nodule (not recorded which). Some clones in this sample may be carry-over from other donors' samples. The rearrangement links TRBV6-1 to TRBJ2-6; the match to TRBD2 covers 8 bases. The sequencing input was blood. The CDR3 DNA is TGTGCCAGCAGTGCGAGCGGGAGTATCCCCTCTGGGTCCAACGTCCTGACTTTC. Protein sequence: CASSASGSIPSGSNVLTF.